These 26 T cell receptor beta chains were sequenced from one sample in a study of shared clonotypes between healthy human individuals (dated by TCRdb to 2018 to 2021). CD8 naive samples consisted of CD45RO-negative cells that were positively selected for CCR7, yielding a CD45RA+CCR7+ population without TemRA cells. Preparation of the library involved the immunoSEQ multiplex PCR assay. In TCRdb, the immuneACCESS table is reduced to in-frame sequences with V and J assigned. These tables do not hold every clone; where another copy was compared, an unresolved V gene accounts for under half, and the others remain unexplained. The sample has 2 million or so clones on record, less than 95% of them singletons. The ten most abundant clones make up about 1.1% of the sample. Source material: naive CD8+ T cells sorted from blood. Per the publication, the cell subset or site label means: CD45RA+CCR7+. The receptors were sampled from a man aged 18 to 29 in good health.

The V gene is TRBV7-9, the J gene TRBJ2-1; 12 positions agree with TRBD2. The germline V gene has CDR1 SEHNR and CDR2 FQNEAQ (reference sequence). The length of the CDR3 is 16 residues. The V segment lost 4 bases and the J segment 4 bases; nucleotides outside the gene matches: 5. CDR3 DNA sequence: TGTGCCAGCAGCTCGTGGACTAGCGGGGTTTACAATGAGCAGTTCTTC. Translated, it gives CASSSWTSGVYNEQFF.

This clone was counted a single time. The chain joins TRBV7-2 to TRBJ2-7, with TRBD2 as a possible D gene (5 bases). Between the trimmed V and J ends, which lost 5 bases and 0 bases, there was a span of 14 bases. CDR1 and CDR2 (germline): SGHTA, FQGNSA. CDR3 size: 15 residues. The CDR3 DNA reads TGTGCCAGCAGCCCATTGAGGGATTTCTCCTACGAGCAGTACTTC. This encodes CASSPLRDFSYEQYF. Looking up the rest from reference TRBV7-2 and TRBJ2-7 gives the full variable domain: GAGVSQSPSNKVTEKGKDVELRCDPISGHTALYWYRQSLGQGLEFLIYFQGNSAPDKSGLPSDRFSAERTGGSVSTLTIQRTQQEDSAVYLCASSPLRDFSYEQYFGPGTRLTVT.

The rearrangement uses TRBV5-8 and TRBJ2-1; 7 nucleotides agree with TRBD2. Germline CDR1 SGHTS, CDR2 YDEGEE. This CDR3 has 16 residues. J lost 3 bases, V lost 4 bases, and 10 bases had no gene match. CDR3 nucleotides: TGTGCCAGCAGCGCCGGCCCCCAGCGGGACTACAATGAGCAGTTCTTC. Its translation is CASSAGPQRDYNEQFF.

The chain combines TRBV6-6 with TRBJ1-2, with D perhaps TRBD1 (5 bases). The CDR3 runs 16 residues. Trimming removed 4 bases at V and 6 bases at J, with 21 bases between. Per germline, CDR1 MNHNY and CDR2 SVGAGI (reference sequence). CDR3 region: CASSSDSLPRADGYTF. CDR3 sequence (DNA): TGTGCCAGCAGTTCCGACTCCTTGCCCAGGGCCGATGGCTACACCTTC.

The chain couples TRBV12-5 to TRBJ2-7; TRBD1 is a possible D gene (5 bases). The V end lost 1 base, the J end lost 3 bases, and 7 bases lay between the germline ends. CDR3 length equals 13 residues. Looked up from germline, CDR1 is LGHNT and CDR2 is FRNRAP. CDR3 sequence reads: CASGLGQFYEQYF. DNA for the CDR3: TGTGCTAGTGGTTTGGGACAGTTCTACGAGCAGTACTTC.

The genes are TRBV29-1 and TRBJ2-3; a possible D gene is TRBD1 (6 bases). Between the trimmed V and J ends, which lost 0 bases and 0 bases, there was a span of 10 bases. The CDR3 has 15 amino acids. From germline, CDR1 is SQVTM and CDR2 ANQGSEA. The CDR3 is CSVEEGGASTDTQYF. The CDR3 bases are TGCAGCGTTGAAGAAGGGGGTGCTAGCACAGATACGCAGTATTTT.

V gene TRBV5-1 combines with J gene TRBJ2-7, with D uncertain. V lost 3 bases and J 2 bases, leaving 9 bases between the germline ends. CDR3 size: 13 residues. CDR1 is SGHRS and CDR2 is YFSETQ in the germline V gene. CDR3 DNA sequence: TGCGCCAGCAGCTACACGGATCCCTACGAGCAGTACTTC. It yields the protein CASSYTDPYEQYF.

This chain connects TRBV6-5 to TRBJ1-2, with 10 bases fitting TRBD1. CDR1 is MNHEY, CDR2 SVGAGI, per germline. This CDR3 spans 14 amino acids. Trimming at V came to 5 bases and at J to 6 bases, leaving 6 bases not matched to a gene. The CDR3 reads CASSTRQGADGYTF. The CDR3 bases are TGTGCCAGCAGTACCCGACAGGGGGCGGATGGCTACACCTTC.

The V and J genes are TRBV25-1 and TRBJ2-3, with D perhaps matching TRBD2 (5 bases). The CDR3 is 18 residues long. Germline values: CDR1 MGHDK, CDR2 SYGVNS. Trimming cost V 7 bases and J 1 base, with 24 bases left between them. The chain's CDR3 is CASTPSQARVYGTDTQYF. The CDR3 DNA follows: TGTGCCAGCACCCCGAGCCAGGCGCGGGTCTATGGCACAGATACGCAGTATTTT.

This clone was picked up one time. This chain links TRBV7-9 with TRBJ2-3; D unclear. Germline lookup yields CDR1 SEHNR and CDR2 FQNEAQ (reference sequence). Trimming removed 10 bases from V and 0 bases from J, with 17 bases in between. The CDR3 runs 15 residues. This chain's CDR3 is CATSPPESSTDTQYF. CDR3 sequence (DNA): TGTGCCACCTCCCCCCCCGAGTCTAGCACAGATACGCAGTATTTT.

To note about this clone: Other DNA sequences from this sample encode an identical CDR3 as well. This CDR3 reads CAWSVAYEQYF. CDR3 nucleotide sequence: TGTGCCTGGAGTGTGGCGTACGAGCAGTACTTC. This chain joins TRBV30 and TRBJ2-7; D is undetermined. This CDR3 is 11 amino acids long. Trimming cost V 0 bases and J 4 bases, with 4 bases left between them. Germline V gene lookup returns CDR1 GTSNPN and CDR2 SVGIG (reference sequence). Full variable domain (rest looked up from reference TRBV30 and TRBJ2-7): SQTIHQWPATLVQPVGSPLSLECTVEGTSNPNLYWYRQAAGRGLQLLFYSVGIGQISSEVPQNLSASRPQDRQFILSSKKLLLSDSGFYLCAWSVAYEQYFGPGTRLTVT.

As concerns this clone: The sample holds other DNA sequences that translate to the same CDR3. The rearrangement joins TRBV9 to TRBJ1-1; D ambiguous. Trimming left V 5 bases short and J 0 bases short, with 11 bases between. Germline V CDR1 and CDR2: SGDLS, YYNGEE. The CDR3 totals 14 residues. CDR3 in amino acids: CASSVGSMNTEAFF. For the CDR3, the DNA is TGTGCCAGCAGTGTGGGCAGTATGAACACTGAAGCTTTCTTT.

The count of this clone is one. The V call is TRBV6-6, the J call TRBJ2-5; D is perhaps TRBD1 (5 bases). Germline-derived CDR1 and CDR2 are MNHNY and SVGAGI (reference sequence). This CDR3 has 16 amino acids. V gave up 2 bases and J gave up 0 bases, with 13 bases separating them. The CDR3 here is CASSYDIRAYQETQYF. The CDR3, as DNA: TGTGCCAGCAGTTACGATATCAGGGCGTACCAAGAGACCCAGTACTTC.

This sequence joins TRBV5-4 and TRBJ1-2; 7 positions match TRBD1. With 4 bases clipped from V and 3 bases from J, the junction kept 6 bases outside the gene matches. This CDR3 has 14 residues. Germline V gene sequence: CDR1 SGHNT, CDR2 YYREEE (reference sequence). The CDR3 reads CASSTGQVDYGYTF. The CDR3 DNA sequence: TGTGCCAGCAGCACCGGACAGGTCGACTATGGCTACACCTTC.

The J gene is TRBJ1-5, the V gene TRBV4-1; 7 nucleotides agree with TRBD1. The CDR3 runs 15 residues. Germline assignment: CDR1 MGHRA and CDR2 YSYEKL. J was trimmed by 5 bases and V by 3 bases; bases with no gene match: 7. CDR3 loop: CASSQSDRVDQPQHF. The DNA for the CDR3 is TGCGCCAGCAGCCAGTCCGACAGGGTCGATCAGCCCCAGCATTTT.

This chain joins TRBV11-2 and TRBJ2-7, with 7 positions matching TRBD2. With 7 bases clipped from V and 4 bases from J, the junction kept 7 bases outside the gene matches. The germline V gene encodes CDR1 SGHAT and CDR2 FQNNGV. The CDR3 loop spans 13 amino acids. CDR3 sequence reads: CASTLAPFYEQYF. The DNA of the CDR3 is TGTGCCAGCACACTAGCGCCCTTTTACGAGCAGTACTTC.

A word on this clone: Other nucleotide sequences in the sample specify the same CDR3. The chain carries TRBV7-6 and TRBJ2-7; TRBD1 matches at 7 bases. V lost 5 bases to trimming and J lost 3 bases; unmatched junction nucleotides: 7. The CDR3 totals 14 residues. Germline V lookup: CDR1 SGHVS, CDR2 FNYEAQ. Written as DNA, the CDR3 is TGTGCCAGCAGCCTAGGGACAGCTAACTACGAGCAGTACTTC. Amino acids: CASSLGTANYEQYF.

V gene TRBV28 combines with J gene TRBJ2-4; D is ambiguous. V was pared by 0 bases and J by 6 bases, with 9 bases between. The CDR3 consists of 14 residues. Germline-derived CDR1 and CDR2 are MDHEN and SYDVKM. CDR3 DNA: TGTGCCAGCAGTTTATGGGGAACCGGAAACATTCAGTACTTC. It is translated as CASSLWGTGNIQYF.

The V and J genes are TRBV7-2 and TRBJ1-2; D possibly corresponds to TRBD1 (5 bases). Trimming pared 5 bases from V and 4 bases from J, leaving 17 bases between. CDR1 is SGHTA, CDR2 FQGNSA, per germline. The CDR3 extends over 15 amino acids. CDR3 region: CASSPVWGNIYGYTF. The CDR3 DNA reads as TGTGCCAGCAGCCCCGTTTGGGGGAATATCTATGGCTACACCTTC.

This chain uses TRBV30 with TRBJ2-3; perhaps TRBD2 as D (5 bases). The germline V gene encodes CDR1 GTSNPN and CDR2 SVGIG (reference sequence). Trimming stripped 8 bases from V and 6 bases from J, with 9 bases between. The CDR3 is made up of 10 amino acids. The CDR3 region is CALEVDTQYF. In DNA, the CDR3 is TGTGCCCTGGAGGTGGATACGCAGTATTTT.

Notes on this clone: Other DNA sequences of this sample code for an identical CDR3. The CDR3 DNA follows: TGTGCCAGCAGTAGTAGCGGGAGCTACGAGCAGTACTTC. Translation: CASSSSGSYEQYF. The chain couples TRBV7-9 to TRBJ2-7; 9 nucleotides align to TRBD2. In germline, CDR1 is SEHNR, CDR2 FQNEAQ (reference sequence). The CDR3 consists of 13 residues. With V trimmed by 6 bases and J by 3 bases, 3 bases remained unmatched.

A word on this clone: The junction differs from germline at one of its ends, possibly a read error. The rearrangement joins TRBV20-1 to TRBJ1-4; perhaps TRBD1 as D (5 bases). The CDR3 runs 10 residues. Germline V gene data show CDR1 as DFQATT and CDR2 as SNEGSKA (reference sequence). The CDR3 DNA reads as TGCAGTGTACCCATGGGGACGCCTCTTTTT. It translates to CSVPMGTPLF.

This rearrangement joins TRBV7-9 to TRBJ1-2, with a tentative D call TRBD1 (6 bases). V lost 2 bases and J 4 bases, leaving 17 bases between the germline ends. This CDR3 region has 16 residues. Germline V gives CDR1 SEHNR, CDR2 FQNEAQ (reference sequence). The CDR3 sequence: CASSLSGLGAAYGYTF. The CDR3, as DNA: TGTGCCAGCAGCTTAAGCGGGTTGGGGGCAGCCTATGGCTACACCTTC.

The rearrangement joins TRBV7-9 to TRBJ1-2, with D perhaps TRBD1 (5 bases). V was clipped by 5 bases and J by 0 bases, with 10 bases between them. The CDR3 runs 14 residues. CDR1 and CDR2 (germline): SEHNR, FQNEAQ (reference sequence). The CDR3 region is CASSHRTANYGYTF. In nucleotides, the CDR3 is TGTGCCAGCAGCCACAGGACGGCTAACTATGGCTACACCTTC.

As concerns this clone: Germline is not matched at one junction end, which may reflect a read error. The V call is TRBV5-1, the J call TRBJ2-7, with D unclear. This CDR3 comprises 8 residues. Per the germline V gene, CDR1 is SGHRS and CDR2 is YFSETQ. DNA of the CDR3: TGCGCCAGCAGCTCGACTCACTTC. As protein: CASSSTHF.

V and J are TRBV29-1 and TRBJ1-1; D remains unclear. This CDR3 contains 14 residues. Looked up from germline, CDR1 is SQVTM and CDR2 is ANQGSEA. Trimming cost V 7 bases and J 4 bases, with 19 bases left between them. CDR3 in DNA: TGCAGCGCCGAGGGTGACGGGATGAGCACTGAAGCTTTCTTT. Translated: CSAEGDGMSTEAFF. Combining the CDR3 with reference TRBV29-1 and TRBJ1-1 gives the whole variable domain SAVISQKPSRDICQRGTSLTIQCQVDSQVTMMFWYRQQPGQSLTLIATANQGSEATYESGFVIDKFPISRPNLTFSTLTVSNMSPEDSSIYLCSAEGDGMSTEAFFGQGTRLTVV.